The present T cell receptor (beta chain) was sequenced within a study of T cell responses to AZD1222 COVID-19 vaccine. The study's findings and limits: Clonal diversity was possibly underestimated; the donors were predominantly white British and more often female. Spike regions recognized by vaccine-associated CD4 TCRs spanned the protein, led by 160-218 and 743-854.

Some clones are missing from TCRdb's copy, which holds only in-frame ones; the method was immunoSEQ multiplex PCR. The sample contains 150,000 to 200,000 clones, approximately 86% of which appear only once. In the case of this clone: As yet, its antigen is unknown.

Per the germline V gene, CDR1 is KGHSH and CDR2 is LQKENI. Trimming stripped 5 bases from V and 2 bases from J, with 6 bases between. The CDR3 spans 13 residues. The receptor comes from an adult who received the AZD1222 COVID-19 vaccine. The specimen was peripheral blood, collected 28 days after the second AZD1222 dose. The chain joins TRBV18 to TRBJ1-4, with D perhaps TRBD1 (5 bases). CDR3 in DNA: TGTGCCAGCTCAGGGGGGACTAATGAAAAACTGTTTTTT. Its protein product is CASSGGTNEKLFF.